This entry lists 17 T cell receptor beta chains sequenced from one sample in a study of PD-L1 blockade in urothelial cancer. Profiled with immunoSEQ multiplex PCR; TCRdb holds only in-frame clones, not every one. The table lists some 46,000 clones, more than 70% of them singletons, with around 16% in the top ten. Time point in this sample: pretreatment peripheral blood. This specimen was PBMCs, taken around atezolizumab (anti-PD-L1) treatment. The origin of the receptors is a man in his 60s with urothelial cancer.

V is TRBV7-8 and J is TRBJ2-5; a weak D match, TRBD2 (5 bases). Trimming stripped 4 bases from V and 5 bases from J, with 14 bases between. CDR1 is SGHVS, CDR2 FQNEAQ, per germline. The CDR3 consists of 14 residues. This chain's CDR3 is CASSSPFGKETQYF. CDR3 in DNA: TGTGCCAGCAGCTCACCGTTCGGGAAGGAGACCCAGTACTTC.

The chain combines TRBV6-4 with TRBJ1-5; no definite D call. CDR3 length equals 13 residues. CDR1 is MRHNA, CDR2 SNTAGT, per germline. V shed 3 bases and J shed 3 bases, with 6 bases lying between them. The CDR3 DNA reads as TGTGCCAGCAGTGAATATGTCAATCAGCCCCAGCATTTT. Translation gives CASSEYVNQPQHF.

The rearrangement links TRBV27 to TRBJ2-7; D may be TRBD1 (5 bases). V shed 2 bases and J shed 2 bases, with 7 bases lying between them. CDR1 and CDR2 from the germline V gene are MNHEY and SMNVEV (reference sequence). This CDR3 has 13 residues. CDR3 nucleotides: TGTGCCAGCAGTTTAACAGGTACCTACGAGCAGTACTTC. The encoded protein is CASSLTGTYEQYF.

The chain uses TRBV5-6 and TRBJ2-5; 8 nucleotides agree with TRBD2. V lost 0 bases, J lost 4 bases, and 5 bases stayed unmatched. Germline CDR1 and CDR2: SGHDT and YYEEEE. The CDR3 covers 15 residues. The CDR3 sequence is CASSLAGGLRETQYF. CDR3 nucleotides: TGTGCCAGCAGCTTGGCGGGGGGGCTTCGAGAGACCCAGTACTTC.

The CDR3, as DNA: TGTGCCAGCAGTTTAAAAGGGGCTAACTATGGCTACACCTTC. It yields the protein CASSLKGANYGYTF. The chain carries TRBV27 and TRBJ1-2; tentatively, D is TRBD1 (5 bases). V shed 2 bases and J shed 0 bases, with 7 bases lying between them. This CDR3 region has 14 residues. Germline V gives CDR1 MNHEY, CDR2 SMNVEV (reference sequence).

The chain links TRBV7-2 to TRBJ2-6; perhaps TRBD2 as D (5 bases). CDR1 and CDR2 from the germline V gene are SGHTA and FQGNSA. Between the trimmed V and J ends, which lost 1 base and 0 bases, there was a span of 13 bases. The CDR3 has 18 residues. CDR3 loop: CASSLGQSGTSGANVLTF. DNA of the CDR3: TGTGCCAGCAGCTTAGGGCAGAGCGGTACCTCTGGGGCCAACGTCCTGACTTTC.

This clone was counted between two and nine times. The V and J genes are TRBV6-1 and TRBJ1-5; 7 bases map to TRBD1. The CDR3 is 15 residues long. Germline-derived CDR1 and CDR2 are MNHNS and SASEGT. Unmatched junction bases numbered 9, after V lost 8 bases and J lost 2 bases. The CDR3 DNA reads as TGTGCCAGCGTTGAACAGGGGTATGGCAATCAGCCCCAGCATTTT. It translates to CASVEQGYGNQPQHF.

This chain connects TRBV5-4 to TRBJ2-5, with 13 bases aligning to TRBD2. Germline V gene lookup returns CDR1 SGHNT and CDR2 YYREEE (reference sequence). Trimming at V came to 4 bases and at J to 3 bases, leaving 3 bases not matched to a gene. This CDR3 is 15 amino acids long. CDR3 bases: TGTGCCAGCAGCCCAGGACTAGCGGGGGAAGAGACCCAGTACTTC. This sequence encodes CASSPGLAGEETQYF.

The chain links TRBV7-2 to TRBJ2-7; TRBD2 matches 8 bases. V was clipped by 5 bases and J by 2 bases; unmatched bases: 8. The germline CDR1 and CDR2 sequences are SGHTA and FQGNSA. This CDR3 spans 15 amino acids. The CDR3 loop reads CASSTSGGGTYEQYF. The CDR3 nucleotides read TGTGCCAGCAGCACCTCGGGAGGGGGAACCTACGAGCAGTACTTC. The variable domain in full, with the rest retrieved from reference TRBV7-2 and TRBJ2-7, is GAGVSQSPSNKVTEKGKDVELRCDPISGHTALYWYRQSLGQGLEFLIYFQGNSAPDKSGLPSDRFSAERTGGSVSTLTIQRTQQEDSAVYLCASSTSGGGTYEQYFGPGTRLTVT.

The rearrangement links TRBV30 to TRBJ2-7, with a weak D call TRBD2 (5 bases). V lost 0 bases and J lost 3, with 9 bases in between. CDR1 and CDR2 (germline): GTSNPN, SVGIG (reference sequence). CDR3 length equals 13 residues. The CDR3 spells CAWSVTGDYEQYF. The CDR3 region has the DNA TGTGCCTGGAGTGTTACCGGGGACTACGAGCAGTACTTC. The entire variable domain, with the rest obtained from reference TRBV30 and TRBJ2-7, is as follows: SQTIHQWPATLVQPVGSPLSLECTVEGTSNPNLYWYRQAAGRGLQLLFYSVGIGQISSEVPQNLSASRPQDRQFILSSKKLLLSDSGFYLCAWSVTGDYEQYFGPGTRLTVT.

V and J are TRBV2 and TRBJ2-3, with 11 bases aligning to TRBD2. The germline gives CDR1 SNHLY, CDR2 FYNNEI. V dropped 3 bases and J dropped 2; count of bases not matched to a gene: 4. The CDR3 contains 16 residues. The CDR3 loop is CASSEVSGRATDTQYF. CDR3 nucleotide sequence: TGTGCCAGCAGTGAGGTTAGCGGGAGGGCCACAGATACGCAGTATTTT.

This clone was picked up one time. The CDR3 loop is CASRQAGTWTDTQYF. In DNA, the CDR3 is TGTGCCAGCAGGCAAGCGGGGACTTGGACAGATACGCAGTATTTT. The V gene is TRBV7-6, the J gene TRBJ2-3, with 7 bases fitting TRBD2. The trim removed 6 bases at V and 3 bases at J, leaving 9 bases unmatched. Germline values: CDR1 SGHVS, CDR2 FNYEAQ. This CDR3 has 15 residues.

The chain employs TRBV6-5 and TRBJ2-4; TRBD1 aligns across 11 bases. This CDR3 region has 14 residues. Germline V gene lookup returns CDR1 MNHEY and CDR2 SVGAGI. J was trimmed by 6 bases and V by 2 bases; bases with no gene match: 0. CDR3: CASSYGQGANIQYF. The CDR3 nucleotides read TGTGCCAGCAGTTACGGACAGGGGGCAAACATTCAGTACTTC.

J is TRBJ1-2 and V is TRBV9, with D tentatively TRBD1 (6 bases). Trimming removed 5 bases at V and 7 bases at J, with 6 bases between. Germline lookup yields CDR1 SGDLS and CDR2 YYNGEE. This CDR3 has 10 residues. Here the CDR3 DNA reads TGTGCCAGCAGAGGGGGTGGCTACACCTTC. This translates into CASRGGGYTF.

This chain connects TRBV15 to TRBJ2-5; 9 nucleotides line up with TRBD2. V trimming: 2 bases; J trimming: 8 bases; junction bases outside the gene matches: 15. The CDR3 consists of 17 residues. The germline V gene encodes CDR1 LNHNV and CDR2 YYDKDF (reference sequence). The CDR3, as DNA: TGTGCCACCAGCAGATTAGGAAATAGCGGGAGAGGAGGCACCCAGTACTTC. Translated: CATSRLGNSGRGGTQYF.

The J gene is TRBJ2-3, the V gene TRBV5-1; no definite D call. V was cut by 2 bases and J by 0 bases, with 4 bases left in between. Germline CDR1 is SGHRS and CDR2 is YFSETQ. The CDR3 length is 13 residues. CDR3 nucleotide sequence: TGCGCCAGCAGCTTTGGCAGCACAGATACGCAGTATTTT. It translates to CASSFGSTDTQYF.

J is TRBJ2-5 and V is TRBV5-1, with D perhaps TRBD2 (6 bases). Trimming stripped 3 bases from V and 11 bases from J, with 14 bases between. Germline V CDR1 and CDR2: SGHRS, YFSETQ. The CDR3 covers 12 residues. CDR3: CASSWGETAQYF. CDR3 coding DNA: TGCGCCAGCAGCTGGGGGGAGACCGCGCAGTACTTC.